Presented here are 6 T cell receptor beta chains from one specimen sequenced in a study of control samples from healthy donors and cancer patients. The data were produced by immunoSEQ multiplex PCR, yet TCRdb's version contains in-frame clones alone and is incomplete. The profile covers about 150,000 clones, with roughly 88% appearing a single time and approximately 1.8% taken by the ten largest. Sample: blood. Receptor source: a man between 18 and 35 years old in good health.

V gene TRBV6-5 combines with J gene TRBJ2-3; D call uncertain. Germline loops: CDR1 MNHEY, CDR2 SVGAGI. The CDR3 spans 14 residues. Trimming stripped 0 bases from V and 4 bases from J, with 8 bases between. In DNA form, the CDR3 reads TGTGCCAGCAGTTACTCGAGCCACGCAGATACGCAGTATTTT. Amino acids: CASSYSSHADTQYF.

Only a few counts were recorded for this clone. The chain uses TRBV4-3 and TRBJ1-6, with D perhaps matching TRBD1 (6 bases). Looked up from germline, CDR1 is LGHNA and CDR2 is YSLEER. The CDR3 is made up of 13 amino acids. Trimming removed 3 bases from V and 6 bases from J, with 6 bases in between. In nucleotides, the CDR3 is TGCGCCAGCAGCCAGGACAGTAATTCACCCCTCCACTTT. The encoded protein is CASSQDSNSPLHF.

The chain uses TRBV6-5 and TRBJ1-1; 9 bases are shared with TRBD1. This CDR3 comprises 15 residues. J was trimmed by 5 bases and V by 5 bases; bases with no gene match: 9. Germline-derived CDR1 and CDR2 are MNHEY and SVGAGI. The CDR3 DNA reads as TGTGCCAGCAGTAACCTGGACAGGGGTGGGACTGAAGCTTTCTTT. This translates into CASSNLDRGGTEAFF.

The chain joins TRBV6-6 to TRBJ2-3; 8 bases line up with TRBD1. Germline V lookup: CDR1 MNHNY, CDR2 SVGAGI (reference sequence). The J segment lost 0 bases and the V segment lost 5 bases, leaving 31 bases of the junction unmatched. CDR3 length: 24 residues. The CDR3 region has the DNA TGTGCCAGCAGTCAGGCCCCCGGGACAGGCGGAGGGGTGGAAAGCTTTTCTAGCACAGATACGCAGTATTTT. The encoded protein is CASSQAPGTGGGVESFSSTDTQYF.

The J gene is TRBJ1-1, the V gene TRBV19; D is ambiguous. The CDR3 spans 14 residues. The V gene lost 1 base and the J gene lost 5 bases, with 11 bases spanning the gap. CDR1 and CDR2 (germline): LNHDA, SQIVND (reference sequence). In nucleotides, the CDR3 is TGTGCCAGTAGTATAGGCCGGGAAGGAACTGAAGCTTTCTTT. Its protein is CASSIGREGTEAFF.

The CDR3 is CASSMTSGGAVDEQFF. CDR3 DNA: TGTGCCAGCAGTATGACTAGCGGGGGGGCCGTCGATGAGCAGTTCTTC. V gene TRBV27 combines with J gene TRBJ2-1; 14 nucleotides match TRBD2. Germline V gene lookup returns CDR1 MNHEY and CDR2 SMNVEV (reference sequence). Trimming cost V 5 bases and J 8 bases; bases outside gene matches: 8. This CDR3 spans 16 amino acids.